These T cell receptor beta chains were read from a single sample in a study of CD8+ T cells in alopecia areata. Measured with immunoSEQ multiplex PCR; TCRdb has only the in-frame clones, and not every one. The sample lists about 97,000 clones; 41% were seen once. The source material was CD4+ T cells sorted from blood. Source of these receptors: a human donor with alopecia areata. CDR3s include the opening cysteine and the closing phenylalanine or tryptophan. The D gene is left open where the match is weak. Only some rows state a clone size, as once, few, many or a class for expanded clones.

J gene: TRBJ1-1
D gene: NA
clone size: NA
V gene: TRBV4-1
CDR3 protein: CASSQANLMGSFNTEAFF
CDR3 DNA: TGCGCCAGCAGCCAAGCCAACCTTATGGGGAGCTTTAACACTGAAGCTTTCTTT

J gene: TRBJ2-5
D gene: NA
clone size: NA
V gene: TRBV5-1
CDR3 protein: CASSPAVGRETQYF
CDR3 DNA: TGCGCCAGCAGCCCGGCGGTAGGGAGAGAGACCCAGTACTTC

J gene: TRBJ2-5
D gene: NA
clone size: NA
V gene: TRBV7-2
CDR3 protein: CASSFSSWETQYF
CDR3 DNA: TGTGCCAGCAGCTTCTCCAGCTGGGAGACCCAGTACTTC

J gene: TRBJ2-7
D gene: NA
clone size: few
V gene: TRBV7-9
CDR3 protein: CASSSPFGEQYF
CDR3 DNA: TGTGCCAGCAGTTCCCCCTTTGGGGAGCAGTACTTC

J gene: TRBJ2-2
D gene: TRBD1
clone size: NA
V gene: TRBV27
CDR3 protein: CASRRLGQGGHRLTGELFF
CDR3 DNA: TGTGCCAGCAGACGCCTGGGACAGGGTGGGCACAGACTCACCGGGGAGCTGTTTTTT

J gene: TRBJ2-7
D gene: NA
clone size: NA
V gene: TRBV4-1
CDR3 protein: CASSPLPTGAGYEQYF
CDR3 DNA: TGCGCCAGCAGCCCCTTACCTACAGGGGCGGGATACGAGCAGTACTTC

J gene: TRBJ2-3
D gene: NA
clone size: few
V gene: TRBV15
CDR3 protein: CATSKRRSHTDTQYF
CDR3 DNA: TGTGCCACCAGCAAAAGGCGAAGTCACACAGATACGCAGTATTTT

J gene: TRBJ1-1
D gene: TRBD1
clone size: NA
V gene: TRBV14
CDR3 protein: CASSHATIRGAFF
CDR3 DNA: TGTGCCAGCAGCCACGCAACGATCAGGGGGGCTTTCTTT

J gene: TRBJ2-1
D gene: TRBD2
clone size: NA
V gene: TRBV7-9
CDR3 protein: CASSPRTSGNNEQFF
CDR3 DNA: TGTGCCAGCAGCCCCCGGACTAGCGGAAACAATGAGCAGTTCTTC

J gene: TRBJ2-3
D gene: TRBD1
clone size: few
V gene: TRBV4-3
CDR3 protein: CASSQDLGTGFSTDTQYF
CDR3 DNA: TGCGCCAGCAGCCAAGATCTCGGGACAGGCTTTAGCACAGATACGCAGTATTTT

J gene: TRBJ2-1
D gene: NA
clone size: NA
V gene: TRBV2
CDR3 protein: CASSQTKYNEQFF
CDR3 DNA: TGTGCCAGCTCACAGACAAAGTACAATGAGCAGTTCTTC

J gene: TRBJ2-7
D gene: NA
clone size: once
V gene: TRBV4-1
CDR3 protein: CASSQARTPLLGEQYF
CDR3 DNA: TGCGCCAGCAGCCAAGCGCGAACCCCCCTCTTAGGAGAGCAGTACTTC

J gene: TRBJ1-2
D gene: NA
clone size: few
V gene: TRBV30
CDR3 protein: CAWRSFTGYTF
CDR3 DNA: TGTGCCTGGAGAAGTTTTACTGGCTACACCTTC

J gene: TRBJ2-2
D gene: NA
clone size: few
V gene: TRBV29-1
CDR3 protein: CSVLENTGELFF
CDR3 DNA: TGCAGCGTTCTTGAGAACACCGGGGAGCTGTTTTTT

J gene: TRBJ1-5
D gene: NA
clone size: NA
V gene: TRBV5-6
CDR3 protein: CASSLDGLEQPQHF
CDR3 DNA: TGTGCCAGCAGCTTGGACGGCTTAGAACAGCCCCAGCATTTT

J gene: TRBJ2-6
D gene: NA
clone size: few
V gene: TRBV7-9
CDR3 protein: CASILSGANVLTF
CDR3 DNA: TGTGCCAGCATCCTCTCTGGGGCCAACGTCCTGACTTTC

J gene: TRBJ1-2
D gene: NA
clone size: NA
V gene: TRBV27
CDR3 protein: CASSSLLQGYGYTF
CDR3 DNA: TGTGCCAGCAGTTCCCTACTTCAGGGTTATGGCTACACCTTC

J gene: TRBJ1-1
D gene: TRBD1
clone size: NA
V gene: TRBV28
CDR3 protein: CASSYAGGLMNTEAFF
CDR3 DNA: TGTGCCAGCAGTTACGCAGGGGGACTCATGAACACTGAAGCTTTCTTT

J gene: TRBJ2-5
D gene: TRBD2
clone size: few
V gene: TRBV7-2
CDR3 protein: CASSLVGGEGETQYF
CDR3 DNA: TGTGCCAGCAGCTTAGTTGGCGGGGAGGGAGAGACCCAGTACTTC

J gene: TRBJ1-2
D gene: NA
clone size: few
V gene: TRBV28
CDR3 protein: CASSFYRDGYTF
CDR3 DNA: TGTGCCAGCAGTTTCTACAGGGATGGCTACACCTTC

J gene: TRBJ1-2
D gene: NA
clone size: NA
V gene: TRBV29-1
CDR3 protein: CSVDMGATSDGYTF
CDR3 DNA: TGCAGCGTTGATATGGGGGCCACATCTGATGGCTACACCTTC

J gene: TRBJ2-2
D gene: NA
clone size: few
V gene: TRBV28
CDR3 protein: CASSRERLGNTGELFF
CDR3 DNA: TGTGCCAGCAGTCGCGAGCGTTTGGGCAACACCGGGGAGCTGTTTTTT